One T cell receptor beta chain is described in this entry. The sample belongs to a study of cytomegalovirus exposure and HLA in healthy donors. The study ran its PCR with 60 Vbeta and 13 Jbeta primers. Profiled with immunoSEQ multiplex PCR; TCRdb holds only in-frame clones, not every one. Of some 110,000 clones listed, around 68% are singletons. The germline CDR1 and CDR2 sequences are LNHDA and SQIVND (reference sequence). The CDR3 contains 13 residues. Trimming took off 3 bases at V and 10 bases at J, with 13 bases between the two ends. Source material: PBMCs. V gene TRBV19 combines with J gene TRBJ2-1; D call uncertain. This receptor was taken from a woman in her 50s in good health and CMV-seropositive. The CDR3: CASSIPLLEEQFF. CDR3 DNA: TGTGCCAGTAGTATCCCCCTCCTAGAGGAGCAGTTCTTC.